Following are 20 T cell receptor beta chains from one sample sequenced in a study of blood T cell repertoires in COVID-19 (dated by TCRdb to between 2020 and 2021). Library preparation was by the immunoSEQ multiplex PCR assay. What TCRdb holds here is the immuneACCESS table cut down to in-frame rearrangements. Part of the clones is not present; checked against another copy, under half of the missing clones reflect an unresolved V gene, and the others are unexplained. Present in this sample are 300,000 or so clones, roughly 84% of which were seen just once. Of the sample, 1% is held by the ten largest clones. The source material was peripheral blood. The receptors were gathered from a middle-aged man with active or convalescent COVID-19.

This clone was found a few times. The chain is built from TRBV24-1 and TRBJ2-7; 7 bases fit TRBD1. After removal of 8 bases from V and 4 bases from J, the junction contained 7 bases not matched to a gene. The V gene's germline CDR1 is KGHDR and CDR2 SFDVKD. The CDR3 sequence is 13 residues long. The CDR3 bases are TGTGCCACCAATCGGACAGGATATTACGAGCAGTACTTC. Translating gives CATNRTGYYEQYF.

This clone was observed a few times. The rearrangement uses TRBV30 and TRBJ2-7; 8 nucleotides match TRBD1. The CDR3 is 13 amino acids. J lost 5 bases, V lost 1 base, and 4 bases had no gene match. Germline-derived CDR1 and CDR2 are GTSNPN and SVGIG (reference sequence). The CDR3 nucleotides read TGTGCCTGGAGTGGCCAGGGGGCCCACGAGCAGTACTTC. It translates to CAWSGQGAHEQYF. Variable domain in full (rest from reference TRBV30 and TRBJ2-7): SQTIHQWPATLVQPVGSPLSLECTVEGTSNPNLYWYRQAAGRGLQLLFYSVGIGQISSEVPQNLSASRPQDRQFILSSKKLLLSDSGFYLCAWSGQGAHEQYFGPGTRLTVT.

The rearrangement links TRBV5-1 to TRBJ2-1; tentatively, D is TRBD1 (6 bases). Deletions cut 4 bases from V and 0 bases from J, with 11 bases between. This CDR3 has 15 residues. Germline CDR1 and CDR2: SGHRS and YFSETQ. The CDR3 sequence is CASSRGQSSYNEQFF. For the CDR3, the DNA is TGCGCCAGCAGCAGAGGACAGAGCTCCTACAATGAGCAGTTCTTC.

This chain links TRBV19 with TRBJ1-6; D not certain. There are 13 residues in the CDR3. Trimming shortened V by 3 bases and J by 11 bases, and 11 bases separated the two germline ends. From germline, CDR1 is LNHDA and CDR2 SQIVND (reference sequence). This chain's CDR3 is CASSMRGHAPLHF. The DNA of the CDR3 is TGTGCCAGTAGTATGAGAGGCCATGCACCCCTCCACTTT.

V gene TRBV10-3 combines with J gene TRBJ2-1, with a weak D call TRBD2 (5 bases). Trimming removed 6 bases from V and 7 bases from J, with 10 bases in between. The CDR3 sequence is 12 residues long. CDR1 and CDR2 from the germline V gene are ENHRY and SYGVKD. The CDR3 bases are TGTGCCATCAGCAAGGACTCGAATGAGCAGTTCTTC. The encoded protein is CAISKDSNEQFF.

The chain has TRBV7-9 and TRBJ2-1; no reliable D call. The germline gives CDR1 SEHNR, CDR2 FQNEAQ (reference sequence). The CDR3 is made up of 13 amino acids. V was pared by 1 base and J by 7 bases, with 8 bases between. CDR3 loop: CASSLGALNEQFF. In nucleotides, the CDR3 is TGTGCCAGCAGCTTAGGGGCTTTAAATGAGCAGTTCTTC.

CDR3 amino acids: CSVVVGATDTQYF. In DNA form, the CDR3 reads TGCAGCGTTGTGGTAGGGGCCACAGATACGCAGTATTTT. The chain recombines TRBV29-1 with TRBJ2-3, with D tentatively TRBD1 (5 bases). The germline gives CDR1 SQVTM, CDR2 ANQGSEA. Trimming cost V 4 bases and J 2 bases, with 10 bases left between them. This CDR3 is 13 amino acids long.

This chain links TRBV9 with TRBJ2-5; no firm D call. Germline lookup yields CDR1 SGDLS and CDR2 YYNGEE. The germline V and J ends were trimmed by 6 bases and 3 bases, with 12 bases remaining between them. The CDR3 spans 13 residues. The CDR3 region has the DNA TGTGCCAGCAACAAGCTAGGCGAAGAGACCCAGTACTTC. It specifies CASNKLGEETQYF.

This chain uses TRBV7-2 with TRBJ1-2, with 9 bases identical to TRBD1. The germline CDR1 and CDR2 sequences are SGHTA and FQGNSA. The CDR3 has 14 amino acids. Trimming took 4 bases from V and 8 from J; bases not matched to a gene: 8. The DNA of the CDR3 is TGTGCCAGCAGCTCGCGAACAGGGGGCGGAGGCTACACCTTC. It encodes CASSSRTGGGGYTF.

The DNA for the CDR3 is TGTGCCAGCAGAACGGGACAGGGTGACAATGAGCAGTTCTTC. This sequence encodes CASRTGQGDNEQFF. The chain combines TRBV6-5 with TRBJ2-1; 9 bases are a match to TRBD1. The CDR3 loop spans 14 amino acids. J lost 5 bases, V lost 6 bases, and 5 bases had no gene match. Looked up from germline, CDR1 is MNHEY and CDR2 is SVGAGI.

The genes are TRBV7-3 and TRBJ2-1, with TRBD1 as a possible D gene (5 bases). With 1 base removed from V and 4 bases from J, the gap between germline ends came to 8 bases. Germline V gene sequence: CDR1 SGHTA, CDR2 FQGTGA. The CDR3 spans 14 residues. The CDR3 region is CASSLRPGYNEQFF. The CDR3 nucleotides are TGTGCCAGCAGCTTAAGACCAGGGTACAATGAGCAGTTCTTC.

The chain employs TRBV5-4 and TRBJ2-5; 11 bases map to TRBD2. CDR1 is SGHNT and CDR2 is YYREEE in the germline V gene (reference sequence). The CDR3 totals 15 residues. V was clipped by 4 bases and J by 1 base; unmatched bases: 3. The CDR3 sequence is CASSIGLAGQETQYF. In nucleotides, the CDR3 is TGTGCCAGCAGCATTGGACTAGCGGGCCAAGAGACCCAGTACTTC.

Points on this clone: Relative to the germline gene, one junction end is altered; a read error may explain this. This chain links TRBV28 with TRBJ2-3, with 7 nucleotides matching TRBD2. The CDR3 extends over 13 amino acids. CDR1 is MDHEN and CDR2 is SYDVKM in the germline V gene. The chain's CDR3 is CASNLLALDTQYF. CDR3 coding DNA: TGTGCCAGCAATTTACTAGCGCTAGATACGCAGTATTTT.

The chain has TRBV19 and TRBJ2-1, with 9 bases that match TRBD2. This CDR3 spans 16 amino acids. J was trimmed by 0 bases and V by 3 bases; bases with no gene match: 3. Germline lookup yields CDR1 LNHDA and CDR2 SQIVND (reference sequence). The CDR3 reads CASSIQTSGSYNEQFF. The DNA of the CDR3 is TGTGCCAGTAGTATTCAGACTAGCGGCTCCTACAATGAGCAGTTCTTC.

The gene calls are TRBV3-1 (or the pseudogene TRBV3-2) and TRBJ1-1; D might be TRBD1 (5 bases). The CDR3 consists of 14 residues. The V and J ends lost 5 bases and 5 bases respectively, with 15 bases between them. CDR1 and CDR2 from the germline V gene are LGHDT and YNNKEL (reference sequence). In DNA, the CDR3 is TGTGCCAGCAGCTTCGACACCTCAGGGACTGAAGCTTTCTTT. Residues: CASSFDTSGTEAFF.

This clone showed up just a few times. The V gene is TRBV7-9, the J gene TRBJ2-5; 14 bases are a match to TRBD2. This CDR3 has 15 residues. J was trimmed by 5 bases and V by 8 bases; bases with no gene match: 7. Germline V lookup: CDR1 SEHNR, CDR2 FQNEAQ (reference sequence). This chain's CDR3 is CASGRGTSGGETQYF. The CDR3 bases are TGTGCCAGCGGCAGAGGGACTAGCGGGGGCGAGACCCAGTACTTC.

This chain links TRBV11-1 with TRBJ2-3; D possibly corresponds to TRBD2 (5 bases). V was pared by 1 base and J by 2 bases, with 10 bases between. CDR3 length equals 15 residues. Germline lookup yields CDR1 SGHAT and CDR2 FQDESV (reference sequence). This CDR3 is CASSLVPSPTDTQYF. In DNA form, the CDR3 reads TGTGCCAGCAGCTTAGTTCCTAGCCCCACAGATACGCAGTATTTT.

The rearrangement links TRBV7-8 to TRBJ2-2; D may be TRBD2 (7 bases). The V end lost 5 bases, the J end lost 3 bases, and 19 bases lay between the germline ends. In germline, CDR1 is SGHVS, CDR2 FQNEAQ. CDR3 length: 17 amino acids. The CDR3 DNA sequence: TGTGCCAGCAGCATTTCTCCGGGGGGCGCGTACACCGGGGAGCTGTTTTTT. Translated: CASSISPGGAYTGELFF.

V usage is TRBV9 and J usage is TRBJ1-4, with TRBD1 matching 10 bases. Germline lookup yields CDR1 SGDLS and CDR2 YYNGEE. V lost 4 bases and J lost 8; bases outside the gene matches: 5. The CDR3 runs 14 residues. CDR3 protein: CASSQGQGEEKLFF. The CDR3 region has the DNA TGTGCCAGCAGCCAAGGACAGGGGGAGGAAAAACTGTTTTTT.

The CDR3 sequence: CASSVGGHAIGADTQYF. In nucleotides, the CDR3 is TGTGCCAGCAGCGTAGGTGGGCACGCAATCGGCGCAGATACGCAGTATTTT. This chain links TRBV9 with TRBJ2-3, with D unresolved. CDR1 is SGDLS and CDR2 is YYNGEE in the germline V gene. Trimming took 0 bases from V and 4 from J, leaving 18 bases between them. The CDR3 is 17 amino acids.